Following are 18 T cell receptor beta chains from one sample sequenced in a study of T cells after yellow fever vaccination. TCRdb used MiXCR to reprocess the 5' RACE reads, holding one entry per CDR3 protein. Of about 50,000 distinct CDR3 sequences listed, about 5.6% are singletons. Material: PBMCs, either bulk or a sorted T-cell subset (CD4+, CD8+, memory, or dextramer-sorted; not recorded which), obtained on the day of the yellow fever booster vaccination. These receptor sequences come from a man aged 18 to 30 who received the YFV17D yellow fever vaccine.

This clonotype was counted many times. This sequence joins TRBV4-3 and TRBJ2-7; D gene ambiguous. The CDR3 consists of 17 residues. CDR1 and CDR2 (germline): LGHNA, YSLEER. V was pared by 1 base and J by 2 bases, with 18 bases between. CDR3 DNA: TGCGCCAGCAGCCAAGCTCTAAACAGCTTTCCGACCTACGAGCAGTACTTC. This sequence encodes CASSQALNSFPTYEQYF.

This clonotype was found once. The CDR3 region is CASSFGLRYTGELFF. The CDR3 region has the DNA TGTGCCAGTAGTTTTGGGTTGAGATACACCGGGGAGCTGTTTTTT. J is TRBJ2-2 and V is TRBV19; D unclear. This CDR3 contains 15 residues. V gave up 5 bases and J gave up 3 bases, with 13 bases separating them. The germline V gene encodes CDR1 LNHDA and CDR2 SQIVND (reference sequence).

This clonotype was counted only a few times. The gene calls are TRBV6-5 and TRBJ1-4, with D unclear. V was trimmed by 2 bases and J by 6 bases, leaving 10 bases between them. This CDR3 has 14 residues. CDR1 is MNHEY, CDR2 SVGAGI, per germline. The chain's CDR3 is CASSYGLGDEKLFF. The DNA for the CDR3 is TGTGCCAGCAGTTACGGCCTGGGAGATGAAAAACTGTTTTTT.

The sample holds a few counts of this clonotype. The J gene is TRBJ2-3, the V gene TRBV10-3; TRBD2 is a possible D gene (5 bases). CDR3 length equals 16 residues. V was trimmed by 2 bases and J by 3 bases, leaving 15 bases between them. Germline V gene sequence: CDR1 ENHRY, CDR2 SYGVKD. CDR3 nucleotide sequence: TGTGCCATCAGTGAGGTGGTTGAGGGTAAGACAGATACGCAGTATTTT. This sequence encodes CAISEVVEGKTDTQYF.

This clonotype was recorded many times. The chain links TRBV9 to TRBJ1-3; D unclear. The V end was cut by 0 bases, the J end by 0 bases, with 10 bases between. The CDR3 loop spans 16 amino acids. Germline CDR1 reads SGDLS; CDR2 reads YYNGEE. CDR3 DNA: TGTGCCAGCAGCGTAGCCCCAGGACCCTCTGGAAACACCATATATTTT. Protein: CASSVAPGPSGNTIYF.

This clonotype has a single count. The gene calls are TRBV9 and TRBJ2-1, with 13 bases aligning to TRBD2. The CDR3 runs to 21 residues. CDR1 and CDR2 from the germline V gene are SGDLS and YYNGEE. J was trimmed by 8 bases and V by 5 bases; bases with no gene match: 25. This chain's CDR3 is CASSDTQGSGLAGVGFHEQFF. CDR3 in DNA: TGTGCCAGCAGTGATACACAGGGTAGTGGACTAGCGGGGGTCGGGTTCCATGAGCAGTTCTTC.

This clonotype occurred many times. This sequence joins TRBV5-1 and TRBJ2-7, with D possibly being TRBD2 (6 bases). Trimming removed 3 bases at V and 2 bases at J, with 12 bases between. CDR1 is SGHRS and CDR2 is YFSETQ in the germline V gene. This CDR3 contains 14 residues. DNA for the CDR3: TGCGCCAGCAGCTGGGGGACGGGAGCCTACGAGCAGTACTTC. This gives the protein CASSWGTGAYEQYF.

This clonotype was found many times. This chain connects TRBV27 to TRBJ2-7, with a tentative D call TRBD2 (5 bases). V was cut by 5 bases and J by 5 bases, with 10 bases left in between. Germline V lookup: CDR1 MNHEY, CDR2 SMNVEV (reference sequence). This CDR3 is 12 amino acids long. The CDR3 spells CASSGLSDEQYF. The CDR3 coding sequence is TGTGCCAGCAGTGGACTGTCCGACGAGCAGTACTTC.

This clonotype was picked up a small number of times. CDR3 DNA: TGTGCCAGCAAGACAGGGAACTATGGCTACACCTTC. Translated, it gives CASKTGNYGYTF. V is TRBV19 and J is TRBJ1-2, with TRBD1 matching over 7 bases. The CDR3 runs 12 residues. The V gene's germline CDR1 is LNHDA and CDR2 SQIVND (reference sequence). V was clipped by 9 bases and J by 2 bases; unmatched bases: 3.

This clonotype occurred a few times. The DNA for the CDR3 is TGCGCCAGCAGCTTGCGAGGCCCCGGGACAGTTTGGACTGAAGCTTTCTTT. This sequence encodes CASSLRGPGTVWTEAFF. The V gene is TRBV5-1, the J gene TRBJ1-1; 7 nucleotides match TRBD1. V gave up 1 base and J gave up 5 bases; unmatched junction bases: 14. The CDR3 has 17 amino acids. Germline V lookup: CDR1 SGHRS, CDR2 YFSETQ.

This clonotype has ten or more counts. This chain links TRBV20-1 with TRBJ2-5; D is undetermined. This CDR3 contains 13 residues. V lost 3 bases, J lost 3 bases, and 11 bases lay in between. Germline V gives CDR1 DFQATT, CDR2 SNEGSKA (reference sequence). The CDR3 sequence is CSASRQIKETQYF. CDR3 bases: TGCAGTGCTAGTCGGCAGATTAAAGAGACCCAGTACTTC.

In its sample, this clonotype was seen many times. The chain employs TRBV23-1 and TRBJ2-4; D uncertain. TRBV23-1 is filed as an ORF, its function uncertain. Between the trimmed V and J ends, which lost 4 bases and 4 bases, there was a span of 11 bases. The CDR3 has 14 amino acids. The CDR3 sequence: CASSRRPPKNIQYF. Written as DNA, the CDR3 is TGCGCCAGCAGTCGTCGGCCCCCGAAAAACATTCAGTACTTC.

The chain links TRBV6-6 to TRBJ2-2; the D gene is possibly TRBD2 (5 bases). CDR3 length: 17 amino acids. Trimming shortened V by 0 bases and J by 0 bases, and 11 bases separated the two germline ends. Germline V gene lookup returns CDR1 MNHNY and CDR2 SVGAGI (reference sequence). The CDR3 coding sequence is TGTGCCAGCAGTTACTCGCCAGACTACGCGAACACCGGGGAGCTGTTTTTT. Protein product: CASSYSPDYANTGELFF.

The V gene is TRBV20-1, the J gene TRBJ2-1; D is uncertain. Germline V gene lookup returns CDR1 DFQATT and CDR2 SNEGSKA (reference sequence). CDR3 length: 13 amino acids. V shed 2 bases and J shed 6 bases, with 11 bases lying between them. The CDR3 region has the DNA TGCAGTGCTAGACCACGGGCCGGCAATGAGCAGTTCTTC. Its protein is CSARPRAGNEQFF.

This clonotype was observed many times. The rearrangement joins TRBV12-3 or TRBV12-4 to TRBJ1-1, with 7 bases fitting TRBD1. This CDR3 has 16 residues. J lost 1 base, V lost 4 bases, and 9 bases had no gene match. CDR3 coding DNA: TGTGCCAGCAGTTCCCAGGGGGAGATTGGGAACACTGAAGCTTTCTTT. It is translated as CASSSQGEIGNTEAFF.

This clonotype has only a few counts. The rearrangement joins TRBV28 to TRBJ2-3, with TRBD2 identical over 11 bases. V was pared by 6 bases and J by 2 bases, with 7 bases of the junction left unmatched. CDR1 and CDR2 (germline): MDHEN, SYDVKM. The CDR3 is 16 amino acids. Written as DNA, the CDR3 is TGTGCCAGCAGAAGGGTAGCGGGGGGGGCCACAGATACGCAGTATTTT. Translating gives CASRRVAGGATDTQYF.

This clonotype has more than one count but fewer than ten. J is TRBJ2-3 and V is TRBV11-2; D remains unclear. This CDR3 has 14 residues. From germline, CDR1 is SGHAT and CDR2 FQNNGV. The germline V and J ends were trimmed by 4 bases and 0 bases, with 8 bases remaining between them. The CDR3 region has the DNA TGTGCCAGCAGCTCCCCGTGGAGCACAGATACGCAGTATTTT. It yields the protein CASSSPWSTDTQYF.

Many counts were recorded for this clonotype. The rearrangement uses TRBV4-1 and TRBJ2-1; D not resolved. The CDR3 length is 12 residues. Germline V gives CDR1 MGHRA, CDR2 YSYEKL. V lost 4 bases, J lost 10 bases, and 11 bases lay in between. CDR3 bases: TGCGCCAGCAGCCCGCCGGAGAGAGAGCAGTTCTTC. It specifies CASSPPEREQFF.